This TCR beta chain was captured by sequencing in a study of human T cells and chemical hapten exposure. The time point: patch test 3, about 24 weeks after DPC sensitization. The treatment was: therapeutic diphenylcyclopropenone sensitization with weekly scalp DPC. This CDR3 has 13 residues. CDR1 is SGHTA and CDR2 is FQGNSA in the germline V gene. Trimming removed 5 bases from V and 3 bases from J, with 10 bases in between. MiXCR, run by TCRdb on the RACE reads, gives a single entry per CDR3 protein. The sample holds some 64,000 distinct CDR3 sequences; approximately 10% are singletons and the top ten take roughly 2.1%.

The chain recombines TRBV7-2 with TRBJ1-2, with D possibly being TRBD1 (6 bases). The sequence was collected from a woman between 25 and 40 years old with alopecia areata. Some clones in this sample may be carry-over from other donors' samples. The sample consisted of whole blood, taken in connection with sensitization to the hapten diphenylcyclopropenone (DPC). The CDR3 DNA reads TGTGCCAGCAGCCGGGACACCGACTATGGCTACACCTTC. The encoded protein is CASSRDTDYGYTF.